These 15 T cell receptor beta chains were all obtained from the same sample, sequenced in a study of blood T cells in healthy people across ages. Combining a sample-barcoded 5' primer with a J-beta primer mix, a second PCR ran for roughly 6 to 12 cycles. Using its own MiXCR run on the 5' RACE reads, TCRdb lists one record per CDR3 protein. Counted here are about 1.7 million distinct CDR3 sequences, approximately 28% occurring once; the ten biggest clones make up about 8%. What was sequenced was blood. Receptors originate from a woman between 25 and 40 years old in good health.

This clonotype has at least ten counts. CDR3 sequence: CASSGALVESSALGQYF. CDR3 sequence (DNA): TGCGCCAGCAGTGGAGCGTTGGTTGAGTCTAGCGCCCTCGGGCAGTACTTC. J is TRBJ2-7 and V is TRBV4-1, with a weak D call TRBD2 (6 bases). From germline, CDR1 is MGHRA and CDR2 YSYEKL. Trimming pared 6 bases from V and 9 bases from J, leaving 30 bases between. The CDR3 sequence is 17 residues long.

This chain links TRBV14 with TRBJ2-5, with a weak D call TRBD1 (6 bases). The length of the CDR3 is 12 residues. V was clipped by 5 bases and J by 11 bases, with 15 bases between them. Germline V lookup: CDR1 SGHDN, CDR2 FVKESK. The CDR3 nucleotides are TGTGCCAGCAGCGCACAGGGATGGGAGCAGTACTTC. Translation: CASSAQGWEQYF.

This clonotype was found a few times. This chain links TRBV28 with TRBJ2-4; D not resolved. CDR3 size: 16 residues. Trimming took 6 bases from V and 0 from J, leaving 15 bases between them. Germline CDR1 and CDR2: MDHEN and SYDVKM. CDR3 sequence reads: CASSSNYPLAKNIQYF. In DNA form, the CDR3 reads TGTGCCAGCAGCTCCAACTATCCGCTAGCCAAAAACATTCAGTACTTC.

This clonotype has a count of ten or more. The chain is built from TRBV12-3 or TRBV12-4 and TRBJ2-4, with TRBD1 as a possible D gene (6 bases). The CDR3 is 14 amino acids. Trimming cost V 3 bases and J 9 bases, with 15 bases left between them. CDR3 amino acids: CASSFYNRGGIQYF. CDR3 nucleotide sequence: TGTGCCAGCAGTTTTTATAACCGAGGGGGCATTCAGTACTTC.

This sequence joins TRBV5-1 and TRBJ2-1; 7 positions agree with TRBD1. The V gene end was trimmed by 4 bases and the J gene end by 3 bases; junction bases not matched to a gene: 7. This CDR3 region has 15 residues. CDR1 SGHRS and CDR2 YFSETQ come from the germline V gene. DNA of the CDR3: TGCGCCAGCAGCCCAAGGGGGCCTAACTACAATGAGCAGTTCTTC. The encoded protein is CASSPRGPNYNEQFF.

The chain recombines TRBV5-1 with TRBJ2-1; 7 positions agree with TRBD1. The CDR3 length is 16 residues. Germline V gene data show CDR1 as SGHRS and CDR2 as YFSETQ. The junction had 6 bases not matched to a gene; V was cut back by 0 bases and J by 3 bases. The CDR3 nucleotides are TGCGCCAGCAGCTTGGCTGGGACAGCCTTCTACAATGAGCAGTTCTTC. Protein: CASSLAGTAFYNEQFF.

This clonotype was counted many times. The chain uses TRBV7-9 and TRBJ2-7; 7 nucleotides align to TRBD2. V was clipped by 5 bases and J by 10 bases; unmatched bases: 8. This CDR3 has 12 amino acids. Germline V gene sequence: CDR1 SEHNR, CDR2 FQNEAQ (reference sequence). This CDR3 is CASSRMTGGQYF. CDR3 DNA: TGTGCCAGCAGCCGTATGACGGGGGGACAGTACTTC. Complete variable domain (other parts from reference TRBV7-9 and TRBJ2-7): DTGVSQNPRHKITKRGQNVTFRCDPISEHNRLYWYRQTLGQGPEFLTYFQNEAQLEKSRLLSDRFSAERPKGSFSTLEIQRTEQGDSAMYLCASSRMTGGQYFGPGTRLTVT.

As concerns this clonotype: Being one base from a much bigger clone, this may be a read error. V gene TRBV20-1 combines with J gene TRBJ2-5; D unresolved. This CDR3 is built from 11 residues. V gave up 2 bases and J gave up 11 bases, with 12 bases separating them. The germline CDR1 and CDR2 sequences are DFQATT and SNEGSKA (reference sequence). CDR3: CSARRPDEQYF. CDR3 sequence (DNA): TGCAGTGCTAGAAGGCCGGATGAGCAGTACTTC.

This clonotype was seen ten or more times. The chain recombines TRBV20-1 with TRBJ1-2; 7 positions match TRBD1. V lost 3 bases to trimming and J lost 7 bases; unmatched junction nucleotides: 5. This CDR3 has 12 residues. CDR1 is DFQATT and CDR2 is SNEGSKA in the germline V gene (reference sequence). CDR3 protein: CSARTGTRGYTF. CDR3 sequence (DNA): TGCAGTGCTAGGACAGGGACGCGTGGCTACACCTTC.

The chain employs TRBV15 and TRBJ1-4, with a weak D call TRBD1 (6 bases). Trimming cost V 5 bases and J 3 bases, with 13 bases left between them. Looked up from germline, CDR1 is LNHNV and CDR2 is YYDKDF (reference sequence). This CDR3 contains 15 residues. This CDR3 reads CATSAGDSPNEKLFF. The CDR3 nucleotides read TGTGCCACCAGCGCAGGGGATTCGCCTAATGAAAAACTGTTTTTT. The full variable domain, completed using reference TRBV15 and TRBJ1-4, is DAMVIQNPRYQVTQFGKPVTLSCSQTLNHNVMYWYQQKSSQAPKLLFHYYDKDFNNEADTPDNFQSRRPNTSFCFLDIRSPGLGDTAMYLCATSAGDSPNEKLFFGSGTQLSVL.

The chain uses TRBV12-3 or TRBV12-4 and TRBJ2-3, with 11 nucleotides matching TRBD2. V shed 8 bases and J 11 bases; nucleotides not matched to a gene: 9. The CDR3 sequence is 13 residues long. The CDR3 protein is CASRLAGGLGQYF. The DNA for the CDR3 is TGTGCCAGCCGGCTAGCGGGAGGCCTTGGGCAGTATTTT.

This clonotype came up a few times. The chain employs TRBV29-1 and TRBJ2-3, with D possibly being TRBD2 (6 bases). The V gene lost 6 bases and the J gene lost 3 bases, with 16 bases spanning the gap. The CDR3 runs 14 residues. Germline V lookup: CDR1 SQVTM, CDR2 ANQGSEA. The CDR3 protein is CSVAPGLATDTQYF. In DNA, the CDR3 is TGCAGCGTCGCCCCCGGCCTAGCGACAGATACGCAGTATTTT.

This chain uses TRBV6-1 with TRBJ2-1; D is possibly TRBD1 (5 bases). CDR1 is MNHNS, CDR2 SASEGT, per germline. This CDR3 has 13 amino acids. V gave up 4 bases and J gave up 5 bases, with 9 bases separating them. The CDR3 bases are TGTGCCAGCAGTGGACAGCCTGACAATGAGCAGTTCTTC. This encodes CASSGQPDNEQFF.

The rearrangement links TRBV10-3 to TRBJ1-2; TRBD1 matches 9 bases. The CDR3 contains 14 residues. Unmatched junction bases numbered 5, after V lost 3 bases and J lost 6 bases. Germline V gives CDR1 ENHRY, CDR2 SYGVKD. The CDR3 nucleotides are TGTGCCATCAGTGAAGAGGGACAGGGCGATGGCTACACCTTC. It yields the protein CAISEEGQGDGYTF.

This clonotype was counted at least ten times. The V gene is TRBV4-1, the J gene TRBJ2-1, with a weak D call TRBD2 (6 bases). V lost 4 bases and J lost 6, with 22 bases in between. The CDR3 is 17 amino acids. The germline CDR1 and CDR2 sequences are MGHRA and YSYEKL. The CDR3 bases are TGCGCCAGCAGCCCCGGGGGAGCGCTATCTCGGCGCAATGAGCAGTTCTTC. It specifies CASSPGGALSRRNEQFF.